A single sample gave rise to the 6 T cell receptor beta chains below, sequenced in a study of blood T cell repertoires in COVID-19. This table comes from immunoSEQ multiplex PCR, and its TCRdb copy is limited to in-frame clones, with some not included. The sample holds 60,000 to 85,000 clones; more than 75% are singletons and the top ten take about 12%. The sequenced material came from peripheral blood. These receptors all stem from a human donor in a cohort sampled during active COVID-19.

The rearrangement joins TRBV10-2 to TRBJ2-2; D unclear. The V gene lost 7 bases and the J gene lost 1 base, with 7 bases spanning the gap. The germline V gene has CDR1 WSHSY and CDR2 SAAADI. This CDR3 has 13 residues. The CDR3 loop is CASTQQNTGELFF. CDR3 nucleotide sequence: TGCGCCAGCACCCAACAGAACACCGGGGAGCTGTTTTTT.

V is TRBV21-1 and J is TRBJ1-1; the DNA was not used to check the table's D call, TRBD1. TRBV21-1 is shown as a pseudogene. This CDR3 comprises 14 residues. The CDR3 DNA follows: TGTGCCCGAGAATTCCAGGGGGCAGGCACTGAAGCTTTCTTT. Translated: CAREFQGAGTEAFF.

The J gene is TRBJ2-5, the V gene TRBV12-1; the listed D gene, TRBD1, was not tested against the DNA. TRBV12-1 is tagged as a pseudogene. The CDR3 sequence is 15 residues long. The CDR3: CASSFGWDTQETQYF. CDR3 bases: TGTGCCAGCAGCTTTGGGTGGGACACGCAAGAGACCCAGTACTTC.

The gene calls are TRBV6-5 and TRBJ2-5, with D possibly matching TRBD1 (6 bases). This CDR3 has 13 residues. Trimming removed 4 bases from V and 3 bases from J, with 9 bases in between. Germline V gene lookup returns CDR1 MNHEY and CDR2 SVGAGI. Written as DNA, the CDR3 is TGTGCCAGCAGTTTTTCAGGGGAAGAGACCCAGTACTTC. Protein sequence: CASSFSGEETQYF.

This chain links TRBV5-1 with TRBJ2-3, with 14 bases lining up with TRBD2. The germline gives CDR1 SGHRS, CDR2 YFSETQ. The trim removed 3 bases at V and 4 bases at J, leaving 7 bases unmatched. This CDR3 is built from 17 residues. CDR3 residues: CASSYGLAGGYSDTQYF. The CDR3 DNA is TGCGCCAGCAGCTACGGACTAGCGGGGGGCTATTCAGATACGCAGTATTTT.

This clone was seen just once. This chain joins TRBV9 and TRBJ2-5; D may be TRBD2 (6 bases). V shed 2 bases and J shed 2 bases, with 13 bases lying between them. This CDR3 contains 15 residues. Germline V gene sequence: CDR1 SGDLS, CDR2 YYNGEE. This CDR3 reads CASSVTGTPQETQYF. Written as DNA, the CDR3 is TGTGCCAGCAGCGTCACCGGGACTCCACAAGAGACCCAGTACTTC.